The 13 T cell receptor beta chains given below trace back to one sample, sequenced in a study of PD-1 blockade in classical Hodgkin lymphoma. Profiled with immunoSEQ multiplex PCR; TCRdb holds only in-frame clones, not every one. The sample holds more than 140,000 clones, under 85% seen once. All patients relapsed after autologous stem cell transplantation, and brentuximab vedotin exposure varied. Sequencing was performed on peripheral blood mononuclear cells (PBMCs), taken before the second cycle of nivolumab. The receptors shown here come from a human donor with classical Hodgkin lymphoma.

This sequence joins TRBV7-6 and TRBJ2-5; D could derive from TRBD1 or TRBD2 (5 bases each). This CDR3 contains 14 residues. Germline CDR1 reads SGHVS; CDR2 reads FNYEAQ. V lost 2 bases to trimming and J lost 0 bases, with 7 bases between them. CDR3 amino acids: CASSLLGDQETQYF. CDR3 sequence (DNA): TGTGCCAGCAGCTTATTGGGGGACCAAGAGACCCAGTACTTC.

This chain connects TRBV9 to TRBJ2-2; possibly TRBD1 or TRBD2 for D (6 bases each). V was pared by 1 base and J by 4 bases, with 14 bases between. CDR3 size: 16 residues. CDR1 is SGDLS, CDR2 YYNGEE, per germline. The CDR3: CASSVLTGAATGELFF. The CDR3 region has the DNA TGTGCCAGCAGCGTACTAACGGGGGCTGCCACCGGGGAGCTGTTTTTT.

The chain joins TRBV6-6 to TRBJ2-5; a possible D gene is TRBD1 (5 bases). Germline V CDR1 and CDR2: MNHNY, SVGAGI (reference sequence). This CDR3 has 15 amino acids. Trimming took 0 bases from V and 2 from J, leaving 10 bases between them. The CDR3, as DNA: TGTGCCAGCAGTTACTCCAGGGCCACTCAAGAGACCCAGTACTTC. This translates into CASSYSRATQETQYF.

The chain is built from TRBV12-2 and TRBJ1-5. TRBV12-2 is listed as a pseudogene. This CDR3 region has 16 residues. The CDR3 sequence: CASRLARQVSNQPQHF. In DNA, the CDR3 is TGTGCAAGTCGCTTAGCGCGGCAGGTAAGCAATCAGCCCCAGCATTTT.

V gene TRBV4-1 combines with J gene TRBJ2-3; the D gene could be TRBD1 or TRBD2 (6 bases each). The CDR3 contains 20 residues. In germline, CDR1 is MGHRA, CDR2 YSYEKL. V lost 0 bases to trimming and J lost 4 bases, with 26 bases between them. CDR3 region: CASSQDFAPSLGGRADTQYF. CDR3 nucleotide sequence: TGCGCCAGCAGCCAAGATTTCGCACCCTCGCTTGGGGGGCGGGCAGATACGCAGTATTTT.

There are a few counts of this clone. In DNA, the CDR3 is TGTGCCAGCGCATACAGGGGTGGCACTGAAGCTTTCTTT. Amino acid sequence: CASAYRGGTEAFF. The chain employs TRBV5-4 and TRBJ1-1; 7 positions agree with TRBD1. J was trimmed by 4 bases and V by 7 bases; bases with no gene match: 7. Looked up from germline, CDR1 is SGHNT and CDR2 is YYREEE (reference sequence). The CDR3 covers 13 residues.

In its sample, this clone was seen once. The chain recombines TRBV28 with TRBJ2-3; 7 nucleotides align to TRBD2. J lost 4 bases, V lost 6 bases, and 4 bases had no gene match. The CDR3 covers 13 residues. Germline V CDR1 and CDR2: MDHEN, SYDVKM. The CDR3 DNA reads as TGTGCCAGCAGACGGACTAGACCAGATACGCAGTATTTT. It translates to CASRRTRPDTQYF.

V gene TRBV7-3 combines with J gene TRBJ1-5; the match to TRBD1 covers 7 bases. V trimming: 0 bases; J trimming: 5 bases; junction bases outside the gene matches: 4. The CDR3 has 15 amino acids. CDR1 is SGHTA and CDR2 is FQGTGA in the germline V gene. In nucleotides, the CDR3 is TGTGCCAGCAGCTTAACCGGGGACAGCTATCAGCCCCAGCATTTT. Protein product: CASSLTGDSYQPQHF.

V gene TRBV28 combines with J gene TRBJ1-1; D gene ambiguous. The CDR3 covers 14 residues. The germline gives CDR1 MDHEN, CDR2 SYDVKM. V was pared by 3 bases and J by 3 bases, with 11 bases between. For the CDR3, the DNA is TGTGCCAGCAGTTTGAGGTCGTTGCACACTGAAGCTTTCTTT. It codes for CASSLRSLHTEAFF.

The chain carries TRBV15 and TRBJ2-5, with no clear D. V was shortened by 1 base and J by 1 base, with 4 bases between the two germline ends. Germline loops: CDR1 LNHNV, CDR2 YYDKDF (reference sequence). CDR3 size: 13 residues. Written as DNA, the CDR3 is TGTGCCACCAGCAGAGGGGTCCAAGAGACCCAGTACTTC. Encoded protein: CATSRGVQETQYF.

This clone was seen more than once but under ten times. The chain recombines TRBV6-6 with TRBJ2-7; possible D gene TRBD2, 6 bases. CDR1 and CDR2 (germline): MNHNY, SVGAGI (reference sequence). V lost 6 bases, J lost 5 bases, and 14 bases lay in between. This CDR3 comprises 13 residues. The CDR3 nucleotides are TGTGCCAGCAGGCCCCGGGAGTCACACGAGCAGTACTTC. Amino acid sequence: CASRPRESHEQYF.

This clone came up a few times. CDR3 in DNA: TGTGCCAGCAGTAGGAACACTGAAGCTTTCTTT. Amino acids: CASSRNTEAFF. This chain uses TRBV6-5 with TRBJ1-1, with no clear D. The ends were cut back, 5 bases at V and 1 base at J, with 2 bases in the middle. CDR3 length equals 11 residues. CDR1 and CDR2 (germline): MNHEY, SVGAGI.

In its sample, this clone was seen a few times. The V and J genes are TRBV5-1 and TRBJ2-4; D is possibly TRBD1 or TRBD2 (7 bases each). Germline CDR1 and CDR2: SGHRS and YFSETQ. Trimming pared 3 bases from V and 6 bases from J, leaving 16 bases between. The CDR3 loop spans 15 amino acids. CDR3 bases: TGCGCCAGCAGCTCCCAGACAGGGAGGGGAAACATTCAGTACTTC. Translated: CASSSQTGRGNIQYF.